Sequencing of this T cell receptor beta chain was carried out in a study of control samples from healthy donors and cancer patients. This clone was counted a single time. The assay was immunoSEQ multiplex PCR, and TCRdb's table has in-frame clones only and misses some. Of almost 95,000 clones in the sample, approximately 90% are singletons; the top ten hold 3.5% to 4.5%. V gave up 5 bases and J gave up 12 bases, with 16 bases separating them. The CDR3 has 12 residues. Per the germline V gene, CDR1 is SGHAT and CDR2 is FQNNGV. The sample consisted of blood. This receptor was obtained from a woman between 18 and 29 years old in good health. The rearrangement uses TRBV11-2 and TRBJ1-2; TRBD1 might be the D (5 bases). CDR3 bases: TGTGCCAGCAGCCAAGCCAGGGAGGGCCACACCTTC. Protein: CASSQAREGHTF. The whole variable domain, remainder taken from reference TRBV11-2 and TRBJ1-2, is EAGVAQSPRYKIIEKRQSVAFWCNPISGHATLYWYQQILGQGPKLLIQFQNNGVVDDSQLPKDRFSAERLKGVDSTLKIQPAKLEDSAVYLCASSQAREGHTFGSGTRLTVV.